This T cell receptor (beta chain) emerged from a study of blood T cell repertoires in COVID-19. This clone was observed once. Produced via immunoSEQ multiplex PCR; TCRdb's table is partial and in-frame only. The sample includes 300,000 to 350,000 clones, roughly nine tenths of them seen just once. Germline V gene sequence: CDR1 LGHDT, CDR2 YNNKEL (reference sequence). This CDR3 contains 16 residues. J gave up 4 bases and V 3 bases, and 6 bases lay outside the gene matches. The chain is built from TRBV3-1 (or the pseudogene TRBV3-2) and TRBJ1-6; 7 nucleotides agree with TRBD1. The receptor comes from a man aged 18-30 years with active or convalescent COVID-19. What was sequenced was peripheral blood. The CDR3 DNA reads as TGTGCCAGCAGCCACCGGACAGGACCTTATAATTCACCCCTCCACTTT. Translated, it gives CASSHRTGPYNSPLHF.